Below are 27 T cell receptor beta chains sequenced from a single sample in a study of cytomegalovirus exposure and HLA in healthy donors. Researchers ran the PCR with 60 Vbeta and 13 Jbeta primers. Assay used: immunoSEQ multiplex PCR; TCRdb lists only in-frame clones, some missing. The sample includes approximately 220,000 clones, around 80% of them seen just once. The sequenced sample consisted of PBMCs. These receptors came from a boy aged 2 to 10 in good health and CMV-seronegative.

This chain links TRBV6-1 with TRBJ2-7, with 9 nucleotides matching TRBD2. V shed 7 bases, J shed 1 base, and the junction held 8 bases outside the gene matches. The germline V gene encodes CDR1 MNHNS and CDR2 SASEGT. CDR3 size: 15 residues. The CDR3 sequence: CASTDWAGGSYEQYF. The CDR3 DNA sequence: TGTGCCAGCACCGACTGGGCGGGAGGGTCCTACGAGCAGTACTTC.

This clone was seen a handful of times. The chain is built from TRBV2 and TRBJ1-1; 9 bases map to TRBD1. There are 13 residues in the CDR3. Trimming at V came to 8 bases and at J to 4 bases, leaving 5 bases not matched to a gene. Germline values: CDR1 SNHLY, CDR2 FYNNEI. The CDR3 region is CASGQGFGTEAFF. The CDR3 nucleotides read TGTGCCAGCGGACAGGGGTTCGGCACTGAAGCTTTCTTT.

This clone appeared a single time. The gene calls are TRBV5-1 and TRBJ2-5, with 10 nucleotides matching TRBD2. The ends lost 0 bases at V and 5 bases at J; junction bases unmatched: 1. CDR3 length equals 14 residues. Germline V gene lookup returns CDR1 SGHRS and CDR2 YFSETQ. CDR3 region: CASSLEGLAETQYF. The CDR3 region has the DNA TGCGCCAGCAGCTTGGAGGGACTAGCGGAGACCCAGTACTTC.

The CDR3 is CASSPKTGETAEAFF. In nucleotides, the CDR3 is TGCGCCAGCAGCCCAAAGACAGGGGAGACCGCTGAAGCTTTCTTT. The V and J genes are TRBV5-1 and TRBJ1-1, with 8 bases aligning to TRBD1. V lost 4 bases, J lost 6 bases, and 11 bases stayed unmatched. This CDR3 spans 15 amino acids. Germline values: CDR1 SGHRS, CDR2 YFSETQ.

The rearrangement uses TRBV25-1 and TRBJ2-7, with 8 bases that match TRBD2. Germline V lookup: CDR1 MGHDK, CDR2 SYGVNS. The CDR3 consists of 15 residues. V was clipped by 0 bases and J by 5 bases; unmatched bases: 6. As DNA, the CDR3 is TGTGCCAGCAGTGAATATTTCGGGAGGGCTGACGAGCAGTACTTC. This encodes CASSEYFGRADEQYF.

This clone came up once. The gene calls are TRBV19 and TRBJ1-2; no definite D call. This CDR3 spans 12 amino acids. Germline values: CDR1 LNHDA, CDR2 SQIVND (reference sequence). Trimming left V 4 bases short and J 6 bases short, with 9 bases between. The CDR3, as DNA: TGTGCCAGTAGTAGGTGGACTGATGGCTACACCTTC. Protein: CASSRWTDGYTF.

The chain combines TRBV2 with TRBJ2-5; a weak D match, TRBD2 (5 bases). The closer fit of TRBJ2-7 to the DNA end suggests the J call may be wrong. Germline CDR1 is SNHLY and CDR2 is FYNNEI. This CDR3 is 13 amino acids long. CDR3 residues: CASTPRGSYEQYF. CDR3 sequence (DNA): TGTGCCAGCACCCCCCGGGGATCCTACGAGCAGTACTTC.

This clone showed up just once. The chain uses TRBV27 and TRBJ2-1; TRBD2 is a possible D gene (6 bases). The CDR3 runs 17 residues. The V end was cut by 4 bases, the J end by 4 bases, with 20 bases between. Germline V lookup: CDR1 MNHEY, CDR2 SMNVEV (reference sequence). The CDR3: CASSSTLAKGLYNEQFF. DNA for the CDR3: TGTGCCAGCAGTTCCACCCTTGCCAAGGGACTTTACAATGAGCAGTTCTTC.

The chain couples TRBV11-1 to TRBJ1-1; TRBD1 matches 7 bases. Trimming cost V 7 bases and J 1 base; bases outside gene matches: 12. Looked up from germline, CDR1 is SGHAT and CDR2 is FQDESV (reference sequence). The CDR3 is 16 residues long. The CDR3 loop reads CASNPRDRTGNTEAFF. CDR3 bases: TGTGCCAGCAACCCCCGGGATAGGACAGGGAACACTGAAGCTTTCTTT.

This clone was counted once. The chain carries TRBV27 and TRBJ1-6; 9 bases align to TRBD1. Germline CDR1 is MNHEY and CDR2 is SMNVEV (reference sequence). This CDR3 comprises 15 residues. The V gene end was trimmed by 3 bases and the J gene end by 8 bases; junction bases not matched to a gene: 5. As DNA, the CDR3 is TGTGCCAGCAGTTTGCGGACAGGGGATTATTCACCCCTCCACTTT. Protein sequence: CASSLRTGDYSPLHF.

The CDR3 sequence is CASSWSRGLAGGPIDPDTQYF. CDR3 sequence (DNA): TGCGCCAGCAGCTGGTCCAGGGGACTAGCGGGGGGGCCTATTGACCCAGATACGCAGTATTTT. The chain couples TRBV5-1 to TRBJ2-3, with 16 positions matching TRBD2. The germline gives CDR1 SGHRS, CDR2 YFSETQ. CDR3 size: 21 residues. The V and J ends lost 3 bases and 4 bases, in that order; junction bases with no gene match: 17.

J is TRBJ2-1 and V is TRBV19; D is ambiguous. The CDR3 has 14 residues. From germline, CDR1 is LNHDA and CDR2 SQIVND (reference sequence). The V end was cut by 1 base, the J end by 7 bases, with 11 bases between. CDR3 DNA sequence: TGTGCCAGTAGTATAGGGTCGGGTCTGAATGAGCAGTTCTTC. Translating it yields CASSIGSGLNEQFF.

In its sample, this clone was seen a few times. The genes are TRBV4-2 and TRBJ1-5, with D possibly matching TRBD1 (6 bases). Trimming took off 3 bases at V and 6 bases at J, with 18 bases between the two ends. In germline, CDR1 is LGHNA, CDR2 YNFKEQ. This CDR3 is built from 16 residues. The CDR3, as DNA: TGTGCCAGCAGCCACAGCTCAGGGGAAGGAGGTCAGCCCCAGCATTTT. Its protein is CASSHSSGEGGQPQHF.

V usage is TRBV5-1 and J usage is TRBJ2-3, with D maybe TRBD2 (5 bases). Germline CDR1 and CDR2: SGHRS and YFSETQ. The CDR3 is 17 amino acids. The V end lost 1 base, the J end lost 0 bases, and 15 bases lay between the germline ends. CDR3 DNA sequence: TGCGCCAGCAGCTTGAGGTCTGAGACTACTAGCACAGATACGCAGTATTTT. This sequence encodes CASSLRSETTSTDTQYF.

The rearrangement uses TRBV10-3 and TRBJ1-5, with unresolved D. Germline loops: CDR1 ENHRY, CDR2 SYGVKD. This CDR3 is 12 amino acids long. V was clipped by 3 bases and J by 7 bases, with 7 bases between them. CDR3 in amino acids: CAISDSPQPQHF. The CDR3 DNA follows: TGTGCCATCAGTGACTCTCCCCAGCCCCAGCATTTT.

This chain joins TRBV7-6 and TRBJ2-1; TRBD2 aligns across 9 bases. Trimming took 4 bases from V and 2 from J; bases not matched to a gene: 0. Germline values: CDR1 SGHVS, CDR2 FNYEAQ. This CDR3 region has 14 residues. The CDR3 nucleotides read TGTGCCAGCAGCTCTAGCGGGGCCTACAATGAGCAGTTCTTC. It encodes CASSSSGAYNEQFF.

With regard to this clone: Within the sample, other DNA sequences also encode this same CDR3. The chain employs TRBV7-9 and TRBJ1-1; a possible D gene is TRBD1 (5 bases). This CDR3 comprises 14 residues. The germline gives CDR1 SEHNR, CDR2 FQNEAQ (reference sequence). The V end was cut by 2 bases, the J end by 0 bases, with 7 bases between. The CDR3 region is CASSLQGLNTEAFF. The CDR3 DNA sequence: TGTGCCAGCAGCTTACAGGGCCTGAACACTGAAGCTTTCTTT. Complete variable domain (other parts from reference TRBV7-9 and TRBJ1-1): DTGVSQNPRHKITKRGQNVTFRCDPISEHNRLYWYRQTLGQGPEFLTYFQNEAQLEKSRLLSDRFSAERPKGSFSTLEIQRTEQGDSAMYLCASSLQGLNTEAFFGQGTRLTVV.

V usage is TRBV13 and J usage is TRBJ1-6, with D unresolved. Deletions cut 5 bases from V and 0 bases from J, with 11 bases between. In germline, CDR1 is PRHDT, CDR2 FYEKMQ (reference sequence). This CDR3 has 16 amino acids. The CDR3 is CASSQVLGSYNSPLHF. DNA of the CDR3: TGTGCCAGCAGCCAGGTTCTGGGCTCCTATAATTCACCCCTCCACTTT.

The genes are TRBV5-6 and TRBJ1-5, with TRBD1 as a possible D gene (5 bases). Trimming left V 3 bases short and J 2 bases short, with 15 bases between. CDR3 length: 16 residues. CDR1 and CDR2 (germline): SGHDT, YYEEEE. CDR3 DNA sequence: TGTGCCAGCAGCTCCGGAACCGGGGGTGGCAATCAGCCCCAGCATTTT. It yields the protein CASSSGTGGGNQPQHF.

The gene calls are TRBV11-2 and TRBJ2-1, with a tentative D call TRBD2 (5 bases). The V gene lost 5 bases and the J gene lost 15 bases, with 20 bases spanning the gap. The CDR3 length is 13 residues. Germline CDR1 and CDR2: SGHAT and FQNNGV. CDR3 sequence: CASSPDSLDKWFF. As DNA, the CDR3 is TGTGCCAGCAGCCCGGACTCCTTAGACAAGTGGTTCTTC.

This clone was counted a few times. The chain uses TRBV6-1 and TRBJ1-1, with D maybe TRBD1 (6 bases). The CDR3 runs to 15 residues. The germline gives CDR1 MNHNS, CDR2 SASEGT. V lost 5 bases and J 3 bases, leaving 16 bases between the germline ends. CDR3 sequence (DNA): TGTGCCAGCAGTATGGAGGGGGGGGATTACACTGAAGCTTTCTTT. Amino acid sequence: CASSMEGGDYTEAFF.

The J gene is TRBJ2-7, the V gene TRBV7-9, with 8 bases fitting TRBD1. Trimming removed 4 bases from V and 5 bases from J; junction bases left unmatched: 7. Germline values: CDR1 SEHNR, CDR2 FQNEAQ (reference sequence). This CDR3 region has 14 residues. CDR3 nucleotides: TGTGCCAGCAGCTCCCGACAGGGGTTCCACGAGCAGTACTTC. Its translation is CASSSRQGFHEQYF.

The V gene is TRBV7-9, the J gene TRBJ2-1, with D tentatively TRBD1 (5 bases). There are 15 residues in the CDR3. Trimming left V 8 bases short and J 8 bases short, with 22 bases between. CDR1 and CDR2 from the germline V gene are SEHNR and FQNEAQ (reference sequence). This CDR3 reads CASPKGASPLYEQFF. In DNA form, the CDR3 reads TGTGCCAGCCCAAAAGGGGCTTCTCCCCTCTATGAGCAGTTCTTC.

The V and J genes are TRBV19 and TRBJ2-1; unclear D gene. The germline V gene has CDR1 LNHDA and CDR2 SQIVND (reference sequence). The CDR3 is made up of 14 amino acids. Trimming took off 1 base at V and 6 bases at J, with 10 bases between the two ends. This CDR3 is CASSIGRFPNEQFF. The DNA for the CDR3 is TGTGCCAGTAGTATAGGGAGATTCCCCAATGAGCAGTTCTTC.

The rearrangement joins TRBV4-2 to TRBJ1-4; D is uncertain. V was trimmed by 0 bases and J by 3 bases, leaving 8 bases between them. Looked up from germline, CDR1 is LGHNA and CDR2 is YNFKEQ. The CDR3 is made up of 15 amino acids. Written as DNA, the CDR3 is TGTGCCAGCAGCCAAGACAACAGTCCTAATGAAAAACTGTTTTTT. Translation: CASSQDNSPNEKLFF.

The chain joins TRBV15 to TRBJ2-7, with D maybe TRBD1 (6 bases). V lost 7 bases and J lost 4, with 14 bases in between. Germline values: CDR1 LNHNV, CDR2 YYDKDF (reference sequence). CDR3 length: 13 amino acids. The CDR3: CATNDRIGYEQYF. CDR3 bases: TGTGCCACCAACGACAGGATTGGTTACGAGCAGTACTTC.

The rearrangement joins TRBV30 to TRBJ2-5; TRBD2 matches 8 bases. This CDR3 is built from 13 residues. V lost 5 bases to trimming and J lost 5 bases; unmatched junction nucleotides: 7. CDR1 GTSNPN and CDR2 SVGIG come from the germline V gene (reference sequence). CDR3 protein: CAWDKGLVETQYF. The CDR3 region has the DNA TGTGCCTGGGACAAGGGACTAGTGGAGACCCAGTACTTC.